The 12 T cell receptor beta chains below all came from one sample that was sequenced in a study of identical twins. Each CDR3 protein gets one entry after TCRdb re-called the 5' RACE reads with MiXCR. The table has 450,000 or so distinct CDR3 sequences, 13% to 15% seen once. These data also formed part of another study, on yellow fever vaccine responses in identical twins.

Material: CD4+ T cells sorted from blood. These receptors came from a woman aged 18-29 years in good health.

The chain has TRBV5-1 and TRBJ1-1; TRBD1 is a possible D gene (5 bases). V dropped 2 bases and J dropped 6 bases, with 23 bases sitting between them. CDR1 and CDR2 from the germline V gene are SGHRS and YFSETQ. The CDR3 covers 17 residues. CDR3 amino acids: CASSLLGTTLGSAEAFF. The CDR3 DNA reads TGCGCCAGCAGCTTACTCGGGACTACCCTCGGTTCGGCTGAAGCTTTCTTT. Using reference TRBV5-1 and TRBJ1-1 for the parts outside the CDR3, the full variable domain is KAGVTQTPRYLIKTRGQQVTLSCSPISGHRSVSWYQQTPGQGLQFLFEYFSETQRNKGNFPGRFSGRQFSNSRSEMNVSTLELGDSALYLCASSLLGTTLGSAEAFFGQGTRLTVV.

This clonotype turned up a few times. CDR3 in amino acids: CASSYVRQGYGGELFF. The DNA for the CDR3 is TGTGCCAGCAGTTACGTCCGACAGGGGTACGGCGGGGAGCTGTTTTTT. The chain links TRBV6-2 or TRBV6-3 to TRBJ2-2, with 8 bases that match TRBD1. The germline CDR1 and CDR2 sequences are MNHEY and SVGEGT. J lost 7 bases, V lost 2 bases, and 9 bases had no gene match. This CDR3 is built from 16 residues.

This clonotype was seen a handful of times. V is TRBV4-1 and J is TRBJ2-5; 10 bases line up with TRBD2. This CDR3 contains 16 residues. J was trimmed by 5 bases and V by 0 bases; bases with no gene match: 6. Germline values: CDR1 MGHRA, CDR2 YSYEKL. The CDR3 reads CASSQDQAGGKETQYF. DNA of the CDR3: TGCGCCAGCAGCCAAGATCAAGCGGGAGGGAAGGAGACCCAGTACTTC.

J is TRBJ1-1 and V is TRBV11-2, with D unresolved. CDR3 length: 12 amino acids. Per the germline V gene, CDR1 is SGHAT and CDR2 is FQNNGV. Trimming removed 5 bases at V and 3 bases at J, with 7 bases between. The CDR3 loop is CASSPQDTEAFF. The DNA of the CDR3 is TGTGCCAGCAGCCCCCAGGACACTGAAGCTTTCTTT.

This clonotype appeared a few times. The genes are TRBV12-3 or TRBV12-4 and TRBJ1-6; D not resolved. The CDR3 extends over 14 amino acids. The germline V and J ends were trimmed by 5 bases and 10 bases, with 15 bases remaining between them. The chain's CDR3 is CASSAGGNGSPLHF. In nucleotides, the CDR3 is TGTGCCAGCAGTGCCGGTGGGAATGGGTCACCCCTCCACTTT.

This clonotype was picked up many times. The CDR3 bases are TGCAGCGTTGCCAAGGACCGTTACAATGAGCAGTTCTTC. Its protein product is CSVAKDRYNEQFF. This chain links TRBV29-1 with TRBJ2-1, with no clear D. CDR1 is SQVTM, CDR2 ANQGSEA, per germline. V lost 4 bases to trimming and J lost 4 bases, with 11 bases between them. The CDR3 consists of 13 residues.

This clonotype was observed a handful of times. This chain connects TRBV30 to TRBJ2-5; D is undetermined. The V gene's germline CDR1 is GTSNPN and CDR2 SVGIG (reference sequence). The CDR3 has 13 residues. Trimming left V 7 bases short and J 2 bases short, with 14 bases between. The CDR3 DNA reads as TGTGCCTTTGCGGAAGGGATACAAGAGACCCAGTACTTC. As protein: CAFAEGIQETQYF.

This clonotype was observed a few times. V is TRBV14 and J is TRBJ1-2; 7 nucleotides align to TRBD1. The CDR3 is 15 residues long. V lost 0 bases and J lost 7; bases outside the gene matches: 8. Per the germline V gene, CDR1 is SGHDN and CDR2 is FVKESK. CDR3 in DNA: TGTGCCAGCAGCCAAGAGCGACAGGGATTAGGTGGCTACACCTTC. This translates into CASSQERQGLGGYTF.

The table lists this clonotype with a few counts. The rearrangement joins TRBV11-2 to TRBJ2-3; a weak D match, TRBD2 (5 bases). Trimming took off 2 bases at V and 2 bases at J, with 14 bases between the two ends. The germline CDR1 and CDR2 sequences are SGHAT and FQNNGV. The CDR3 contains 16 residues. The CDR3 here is CASSLKSGLITDTQYF. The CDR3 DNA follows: TGTGCCAGCAGCTTAAAAAGCGGCTTAATCACAGATACGCAGTATTTT.

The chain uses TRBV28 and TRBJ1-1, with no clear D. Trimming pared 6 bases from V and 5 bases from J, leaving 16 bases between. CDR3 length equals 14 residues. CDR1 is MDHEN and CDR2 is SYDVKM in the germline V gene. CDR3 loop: CASRPTRPGTEAFF. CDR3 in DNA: TGTGCCAGCAGGCCGACACGCCCCGGGACTGAAGCTTTCTTT.

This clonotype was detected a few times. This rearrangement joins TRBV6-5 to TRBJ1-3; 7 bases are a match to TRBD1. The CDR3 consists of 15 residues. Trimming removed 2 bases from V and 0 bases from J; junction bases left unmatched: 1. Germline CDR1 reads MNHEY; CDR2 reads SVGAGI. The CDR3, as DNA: TGTGCCAGCAGTTACAGGGACAGCTCTGGAAACACCATATATTTT. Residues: CASSYRDSSGNTIYF.

Here the CDR3 reads CASLFGGGLYNEQFF. The CDR3 nucleotides read TGTGCCAGCCTATTCGGTGGCGGGTTATACAATGAGCAGTTCTTC. The chain employs TRBV6-2 or TRBV6-3 and TRBJ2-1; possibly TRBD2 for D (5 bases). The germline gives CDR1 MNHEY, CDR2 SVGEGT. Trimming cost V 8 bases and J 4 bases, with 18 bases left between them. CDR3 length: 15 amino acids.